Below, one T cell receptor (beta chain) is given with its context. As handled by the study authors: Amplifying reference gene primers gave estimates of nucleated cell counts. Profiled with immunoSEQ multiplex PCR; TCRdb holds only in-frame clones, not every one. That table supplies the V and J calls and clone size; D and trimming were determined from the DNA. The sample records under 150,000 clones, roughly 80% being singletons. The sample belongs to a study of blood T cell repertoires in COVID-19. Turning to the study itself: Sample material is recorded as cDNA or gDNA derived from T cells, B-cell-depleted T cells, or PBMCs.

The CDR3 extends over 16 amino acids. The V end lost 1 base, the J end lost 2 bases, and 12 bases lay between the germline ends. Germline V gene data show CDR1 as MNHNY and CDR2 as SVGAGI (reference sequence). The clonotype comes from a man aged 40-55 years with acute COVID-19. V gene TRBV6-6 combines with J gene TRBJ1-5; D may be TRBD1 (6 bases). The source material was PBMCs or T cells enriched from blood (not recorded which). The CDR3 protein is CASSYLGASGNQPQHF. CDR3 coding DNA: TGTGCCAGCAGTTACTTGGGGGCTTCGGGCAATCAGCCCCAGCATTTT.